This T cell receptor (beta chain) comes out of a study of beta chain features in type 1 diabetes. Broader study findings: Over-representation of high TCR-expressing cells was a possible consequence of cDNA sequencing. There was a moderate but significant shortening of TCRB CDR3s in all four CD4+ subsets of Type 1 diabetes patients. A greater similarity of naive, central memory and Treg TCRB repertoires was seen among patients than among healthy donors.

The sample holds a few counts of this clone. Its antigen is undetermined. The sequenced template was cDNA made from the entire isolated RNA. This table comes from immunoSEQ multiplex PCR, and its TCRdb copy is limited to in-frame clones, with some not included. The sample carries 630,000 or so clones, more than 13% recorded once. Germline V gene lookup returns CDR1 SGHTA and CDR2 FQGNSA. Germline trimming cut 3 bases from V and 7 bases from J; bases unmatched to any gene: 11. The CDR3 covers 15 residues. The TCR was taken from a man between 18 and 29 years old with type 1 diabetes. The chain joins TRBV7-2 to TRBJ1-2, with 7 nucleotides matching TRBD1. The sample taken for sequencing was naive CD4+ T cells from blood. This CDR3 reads CASSFRQGSMGGYTF. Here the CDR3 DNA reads TGTGCCAGCAGCTTCAGACAGGGTTCGATGGGTGGCTACACCTTC.